This T cell receptor beta chain was sequenced in a study of neurological immune-mediated disorders. Study-level points and caveats: Whereas HTLV-1-associated myelopathy showed the most TCR clonal expansion, multiple sclerosis showed the least, with levels below those of healthy controls.

From germline, CDR1 is SGHRS and CDR2 YFSETQ. This CDR3 is 14 amino acids long. Trimming took 4 bases from V and 6 from J, leaving 16 bases between them. This clonotype appeared many times. Its antigen is not identified. The cDNA was generated through 5'RACE incorporating 10-nucleotide random UMIs. TCRdb re-called the 5' RACE reads through MiXCR, storing one row per CDR3 protein. The table lists 71,000 or so distinct CDR3 sequences, around 15% of them singletons. The time point was: longitudinal time-point 1 (baseline). The source of this sequence is a female donor with HTLV-1-associated myelopathy (HAM/TSP). The chain uses TRBV5-1 and TRBJ1-1; perhaps TRBD1 as D (5 bases). Sequencing used PBMCs. This chain's CDR3 is CASSAPAGTAEAFF. Here the CDR3 DNA reads TGCGCCAGCAGCGCCCCCGCCGGGACCGCTGAAGCTTTCTTT.